A selection of T cell receptor beta chains follows, all from one sample in a study of tumor and adjacent non-tumor tissue in lung cancer. TCRdb reprocessed the multiplex PCR reads with MiXCR, giving one entry per CDR3 protein. Among roughly 200,000 distinct CDR3 sequences, 60% to 85% were seen once, and the ten largest hold under 30%. The sequenced sample consisted of lung tumor tissue. These receptors came from a man in his fifties or sixties with non-small cell lung cancer. Each CDR3 is given with its conserved first and last residue. Fields, in order: clone size, J gene, D gene, V gene, CDR3 DNA, CDR3 protein. The D gene is left open where the match is weak. Not every row has a clone size; where given, it reads once, few, many or a size class.

size: NA; J: TRBJ2-7; D: TRBD1; V: TRBV30; DNA: TGTGCCTGGAGCCCAGGGACAGTTCTGTACGTGCAGTACTTC; CDR3: CAWSPGTVLYVQYF
size: once; J: TRBJ2-6; D: NA; V: TRBV1; DNA: TGCACCAGCAGCCAAGACGACAGGCAAAGAGACGGGGCCAACGTCCTGACTTTC; CDR3: CTSSQDDRQRDGANVLTF
size: NA; J: TRBJ2-3; D: NA; V: TRBV20-1; DNA: TGCAGTACTAGAGATCTACTGACTAGCACAGATACGCAGTATTTT; CDR3: CSTRDLLTSTDTQYF
size: NA; J: TRBJ1-1; D: TRBD1; V: TRBV29-1; DNA: TGCAGAATTGAAGGCTCCGGGACAGGAGTGAACACTGAAGCTTTCTTT; CDR3: CRIEGSGTGVNTEAFF
size: once; J: TRBJ1-2; D: NA; V: TRBV4-3; DNA: TGCGCCGGCAGCCTCGGACACGTAGCTAACTATAGCTACACCTTC; CDR3: CAGSLGHVANYSYTF
size: once; J: TRBJ1-1; D: TRBD1; V: TRBV6-2/TRBV6-3; DNA: TGTGCCAGCAGTGGCCCCTCCGATACAGGGGGCGTCACTGAAGCTTTCTTT; CDR3: CASSGPSDTGGVTEAFF
size: NA; J: TRBJ1-2; D: NA; V: TRBV12-3/TRBV12-4; DNA: TGTGCCACCAGTCCCTCAGTCAGGGCCGTCTATGGCTACACCTTC; CDR3: CATSPSVRAVYGYTF
size: few; J: TRBJ2-6; D: NA; V: TRBV5-4; DNA: TGTGCCAGCAGCTTGGACAGGGTGCTCTCTGGGGCCAACGTCCTGACTTTC; CDR3: CASSLDRVLSGANVLTF
size: NA; J: TRBJ1-4; D: NA; V: TRBV29-1; DNA: TGCAGCGTTGTAGGGGATAATGAAAAACTGTTTTTT; CDR3: CSVVGDNEKLFF
size: NA; J: TRBJ2-1; D: NA; V: TRBV7-3; DNA: TGTGCCAGCAGTCAGGACGGTTCCTACAATGATCAGTTCTTC; CDR3: CASSQDGSYNDQFF
size: many; J: TRBJ2-3; D: NA; V: TRBV20-1; DNA: TGCAGTGCTCCTCGGGGGAGCACAGATACGCAGTATTTT; CDR3: CSAPRGSTDTQYF
size: NA; J: TRBJ1-1; D: NA; V: TRBV4-2; DNA: TGTGCCAACAGCCAAGAGGTCGGGCGGGGACTGTTGGCTTACTTT; CDR3: CANSQEVGRGLLAYF
size: once; J: TRBJ2-2; D: NA; V: TRBV6-5; DNA: TGTGCCAGTAAAGGCAGGGTGCCCGGGGAGCTGTATTTT; CDR3: CASKGRVPGELYF
size: NA; J: TRBJ2-7; D: NA; V: TRBV5-5; DNA: TGTGCCAGCGGAACTCATTGCAGGAGCTCCTTCGAGCAGTACTTC; CDR3: CASGTHCRSSFEQYF
size: many; J: TRBJ2-2; D: TRBD2; V: TRBV6-5; DNA: TGTGCCAGCAGCGGGAGGGGAACCGGGGAGCTGTTTTTT; CDR3: CASSGRGTGELFF
size: NA; J: TRBJ2-7; D: NA; V: TRBV20-1; DNA: TGCAGTCTGGGTTCGCTGGTCGGCCAACGTGGGTTTTCCTACGAGCAGTACTTC; CDR3: CSLGSLVGQRGFSYEQYF
size: NA; J: TRBJ2-3; D: NA; V: TRBV11-2; DNA: TGTGCCAGCAGCCGTGGACAGAAGGATACGCAGTATTTT; CDR3: CASSRGQKDTQYF
size: NA; J: TRBJ2-7; D: TRBD1; V: TRBV29-1; DNA: TGCAGCGTACCCCAGCGACAGGGCGACTACGAGCAGTACTTC; CDR3: CSVPQRQGDYEQYF
size: NA; J: TRBJ2-2; D: NA; V: TRBV11-2; DNA: TGTGCCAGTAACCCTATGGGGCAGGGGGGGTCGGACACCGGGGAGCTGTTTTTT; CDR3: CASNPMGQGGSDTGELFF
size: many; J: TRBJ1-5; D: TRBD1; V: TRBV6-1; DNA: TGTGCCAGCAAGACAGGGAATCAGCCCCAGCATTTT; CDR3: CASKTGNQPQHF
size: once; J: TRBJ1-1; D: TRBD1; V: TRBV10-1; DNA: TGCGCCAGCAGTCTACGGACAGGAGAACTTGATGAAGCTTTCTTT; CDR3: CASSLRTGELDEAFF
size: NA; J: TRBJ2-5; D: NA; V: TRBV7-2; DNA: TGTGCCAGCAGCTCCGTGAGGGCGGGCATGGAGACCCAGTACTTC; CDR3: CASSSVRAGMETQYF
size: once; J: TRBJ2-1; D: TRBD2; V: TRBV11-2; DNA: TGTGCTGGCAGCTCTAGCGGGGGATACAATGAGCAGTTCTTC; CDR3: CAGSSSGGYNEQFF